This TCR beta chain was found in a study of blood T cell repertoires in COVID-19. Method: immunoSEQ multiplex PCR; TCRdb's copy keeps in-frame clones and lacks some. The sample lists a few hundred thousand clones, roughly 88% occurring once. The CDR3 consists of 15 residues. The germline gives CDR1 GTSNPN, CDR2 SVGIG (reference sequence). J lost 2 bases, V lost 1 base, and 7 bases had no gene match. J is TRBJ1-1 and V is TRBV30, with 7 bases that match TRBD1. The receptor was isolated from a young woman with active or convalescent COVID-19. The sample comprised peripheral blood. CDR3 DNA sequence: TGTGCCTGGAGTGCAGGGGGAGGCGGAAACACTGAAGCTTTCTTT. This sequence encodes CAWSAGGGGNTEAFF.